One sample yielded the 11 T cell receptor beta chains listed below, sequenced in a study of blood T cells in healthy people across ages. A J-beta primer mix and a sample-barcoded 5' primer were used in a second PCR of roughly 7 to 12 cycles. TCRdb reanalysed the 5' RACE reads using MiXCR and keeps one entry per CDR3 protein. The table shows approximately 800,000 distinct CDR3 sequences, with around 36% occurring only once. The specimen was blood. The receptor source for this set is a man in his late teens or twenties in good health.

A single count supports this clonotype. The chain recombines TRBV27 with TRBJ1-6, with D unclear. V lost 3 bases and J 8 bases, leaving 14 bases between the germline ends. Germline lookup yields CDR1 MNHEY and CDR2 SMNVEV (reference sequence). The CDR3 consists of 15 residues. The CDR3 DNA sequence: TGTGCCAGCAGTTTTGCGCCCACTTCGGATTCACCCCTCCACTTT. This translates into CASSFAPTSDSPLHF.

The rearrangement joins TRBV7-9 to TRBJ1-6, with D perhaps matching TRBD1 (6 bases). This CDR3 region has 13 residues. V was trimmed by 4 bases and J by 8 bases, leaving 9 bases between them. CDR1 is SEHNR, CDR2 FQNEAQ, per germline (reference sequence). The CDR3 DNA reads as TGTGCCAGCAGCTCCAACAGGGATTCACCCCTCCACTTT. The encoded protein is CASSSNRDSPLHF.

This chain uses TRBV4-1 with TRBJ2-5; 9 bases align to TRBD1. The CDR3 has 18 residues. V shed 1 base, J shed 1 base, and the junction held 10 bases outside the gene matches. The germline V gene encodes CDR1 MGHRA and CDR2 YSYEKL. The CDR3 DNA reads as TGCGCCAGCAGCCAAGGAGGACAGGGGACAAACATCCAAGAGACCCAGTACTTC. Encoded protein: CASSQGGQGTNIQETQYF.

Here the CDR3 DNA reads TGTGCCAGCAGTTATGGGGGTCTCCACTACAATGAGCAGTACTTC. Protein product: CASSYGGLHYNEQYF. V is TRBV6-2 or TRBV6-3 and J is TRBJ2-7; D could derive from TRBD1 or TRBD2 (5 bases each). The CDR3 consists of 15 residues. Per the germline V gene, CDR1 is MNHEY and CDR2 is SVGEGT. Trimming shortened V by 3 bases and J by 7 bases, and 19 bases separated the two germline ends.

This clonotype has a single count. This rearrangement joins TRBV27 to TRBJ1-1; no firm D call. Germline V lookup: CDR1 MNHEY, CDR2 SMNVEV (reference sequence). This CDR3 is built from 13 residues. The V and J ends lost 6 bases and 6 bases respectively, with 14 bases between them. CDR3 coding DNA: TGTGCCAGCAGCCGAATGGGGAGCGCTGAAGCTTTCTTT. As protein: CASSRMGSAEAFF.

This clonotype was seen only a few times. The chain joins TRBV9 to TRBJ2-1; TRBD2 is a possible D gene (5 bases). This CDR3 contains 14 residues. Trimming stripped 0 bases from V and 4 bases from J, with 8 bases between. The germline gives CDR1 SGDLS, CDR2 YYNGEE. The CDR3 nucleotides read TGTGCCAGCAGCGTAGGAGGGCGGTACAATGAGCAGTTCTTC. Encoded protein: CASSVGGRYNEQFF.

This clonotype was counted only a few times. V gene TRBV11-1 combines with J gene TRBJ2-1; 7 bases fit TRBD1. Germline V CDR1 and CDR2: SGHAT, FQDESV (reference sequence). The CDR3 spans 15 residues. V dropped 0 bases and J dropped 5; count of bases not matched to a gene: 4. CDR3 coding DNA: TGTGCCAGCAGCTTAGCCCGGGACAGACACAATGAGCAGTTCTTC. As protein: CASSLARDRHNEQFF.

This clonotype was found a few times. The chain combines TRBV18 with TRBJ2-3; the match to TRBD2 covers 10 bases. CDR3 size: 15 residues. V was pared by 1 base and J by 6 bases, with 4 bases of the junction left unmatched. Germline V gene data show CDR1 as KGHSH and CDR2 as LQKENI. The CDR3 sequence is CASSPQLAGSDTQYF. CDR3 sequence (DNA): TGTGCCAGCTCACCACAACTAGCGGGGTCGGATACGCAGTATTTT.

The chain is built from TRBV10-3 and TRBJ1-2, with TRBD1 identical over 8 bases. With V trimmed by 9 bases and J by 8 bases, 8 bases remained unmatched. The CDR3 is 12 residues long. Germline lookup yields CDR1 ENHRY and CDR2 SYGVKD. CDR3 loop: CAMGGQVRGYTF. CDR3 in DNA: TGTGCCATGGGGGGACAGGTACGCGGCTACACCTTC.

This clonotype was counted only a few times. V is TRBV21-1 and J is TRBJ1-5. TRBV21-1 is a documented pseudogene. The CDR3 is 14 amino acids. The CDR3 sequence is CASSKAGSHQPQHF. CDR3 coding DNA: TGTGCCAGCAGCAAAGCGGGCAGCCACCAGCCCCAGCATTTT.

This sequence joins TRBV20-1 and TRBJ1-5; D is perhaps TRBD1 (5 bases). This CDR3 has 15 residues. Trimming pared 0 bases from V and 4 bases from J, leaving 13 bases between. CDR1 is DFQATT and CDR2 is SNEGSKA in the germline V gene (reference sequence). CDR3 residues: CSARDLGQDNQPQHF. The CDR3 DNA reads TGCAGTGCTAGAGATTTGGGGCAGGATAATCAGCCCCAGCATTTT.